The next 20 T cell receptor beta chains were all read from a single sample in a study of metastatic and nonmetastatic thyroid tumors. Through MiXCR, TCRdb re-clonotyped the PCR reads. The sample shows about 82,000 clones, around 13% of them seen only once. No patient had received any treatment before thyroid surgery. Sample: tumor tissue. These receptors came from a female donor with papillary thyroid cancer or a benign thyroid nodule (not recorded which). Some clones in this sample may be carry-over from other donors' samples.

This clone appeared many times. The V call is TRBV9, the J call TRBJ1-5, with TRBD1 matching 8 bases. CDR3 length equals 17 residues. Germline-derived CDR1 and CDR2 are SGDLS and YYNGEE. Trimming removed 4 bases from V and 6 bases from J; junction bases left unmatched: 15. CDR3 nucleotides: TGTGCCAGCAGCCCCGGTCCAGGGGGCCGGGGGGGTCAGCCCCAGCATTTT. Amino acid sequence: CASSPGPGGRGGQPQHF. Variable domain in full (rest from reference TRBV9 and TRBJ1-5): DSGVTQTPKHLITATGQRVTLRCSPRSGDLSVYWYQQSLDQGLQFLIQYYNGEERAKGNILERFSAQQFPDLHSELNLSSLELGDSALYFCASSPGPGGRGGQPQHFGDGTRLSIL.

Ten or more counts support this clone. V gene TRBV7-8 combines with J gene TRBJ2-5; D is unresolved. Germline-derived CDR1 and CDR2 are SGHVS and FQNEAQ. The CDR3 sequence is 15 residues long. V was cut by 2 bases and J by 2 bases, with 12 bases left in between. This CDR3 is CASSLLELGQETQYF. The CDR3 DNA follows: TGTGCCAGCAGCTTATTAGAGTTAGGGCAAGAGACCCAGTACTTC. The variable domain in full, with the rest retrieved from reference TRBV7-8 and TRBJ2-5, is GAGVSQSPRYKVAKRGQDVALRCDPISGHVSLFWYQQALGQGPEFLTYFQNEAQLDKSGLPSDRFFAERPEGSVSTLKIQRTQQEDSAVYLCASSLLELGQETQYFGPGTRLLVL.

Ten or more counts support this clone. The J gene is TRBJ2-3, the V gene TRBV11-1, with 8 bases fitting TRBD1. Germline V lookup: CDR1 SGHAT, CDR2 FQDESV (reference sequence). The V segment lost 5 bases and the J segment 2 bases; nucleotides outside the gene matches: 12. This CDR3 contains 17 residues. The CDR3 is CASSSQPGQDLTDTQYF. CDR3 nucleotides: TGTGCCAGCAGCAGCCAGCCGGGACAGGACCTCACAGATACGCAGTATTTT.

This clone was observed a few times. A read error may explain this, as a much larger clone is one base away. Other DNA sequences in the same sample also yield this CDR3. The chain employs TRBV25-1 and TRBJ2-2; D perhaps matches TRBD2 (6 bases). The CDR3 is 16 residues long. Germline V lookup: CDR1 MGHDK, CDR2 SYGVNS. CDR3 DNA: TGTGCCAGCAGTGAATACGGGACTCAGAACACCGGCGAGCTGTTTTTT. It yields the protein CASSEYGTQNTGELFF.

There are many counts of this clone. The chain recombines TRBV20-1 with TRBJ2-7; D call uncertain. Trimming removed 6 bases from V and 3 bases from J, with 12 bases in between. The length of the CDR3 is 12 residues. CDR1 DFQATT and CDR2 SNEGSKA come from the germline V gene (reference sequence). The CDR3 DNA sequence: TGCAGTGCCCAGTACCCGAACTACGAGCAGTACTTC. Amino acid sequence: CSAQYPNYEQYF.

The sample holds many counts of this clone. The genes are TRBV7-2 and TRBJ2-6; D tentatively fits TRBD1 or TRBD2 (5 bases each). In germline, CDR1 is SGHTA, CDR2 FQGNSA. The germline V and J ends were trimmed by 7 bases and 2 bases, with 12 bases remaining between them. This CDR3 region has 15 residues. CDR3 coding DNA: TGTGCCAGCACCCTGGGACCGCCTGGGGCCAACGTCCTGACTTTC. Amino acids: CASTLGPPGANVLTF.

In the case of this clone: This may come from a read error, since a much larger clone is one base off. The CDR3 DNA is TGTGCCAGCATCCAAGATCTAGGGACCCTAGCCAAAAACATTCAGTACTTC. Protein: CASIQDLGTLAKNIQYF. The V call is TRBV3-1, the J call TRBJ2-4; D is tentatively TRBD1 or TRBD2 (5 bases each). There are 17 residues in the CDR3. Germline loops: CDR1 LGHDT, CDR2 YNNKEL (reference sequence).

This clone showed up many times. This chain's CDR3 is CASSPGLAGVPQETQYF. The CDR3 DNA follows: TGTGCCAGCAGCCCAGGACTAGCGGGAGTTCCCCAAGAGACCCAGTACTTC. The chain uses TRBV11-3 and TRBJ2-5; 13 bases agree with TRBD2. CDR3 length: 17 amino acids. With 5 bases clipped from V and 1 base from J, the junction kept 7 bases outside the gene matches. Looked up from germline, CDR1 is SGHNT and CDR2 is YENEEA.

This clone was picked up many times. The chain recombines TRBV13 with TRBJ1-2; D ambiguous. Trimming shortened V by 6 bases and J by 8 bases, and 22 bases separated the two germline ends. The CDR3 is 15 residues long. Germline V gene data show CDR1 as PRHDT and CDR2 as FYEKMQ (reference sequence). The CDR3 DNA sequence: TGTGCCAGCAGGAAATCCCCGGGCGGGGTGGTGGGCTACACCTTC. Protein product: CASRKSPGGVVGYTF.

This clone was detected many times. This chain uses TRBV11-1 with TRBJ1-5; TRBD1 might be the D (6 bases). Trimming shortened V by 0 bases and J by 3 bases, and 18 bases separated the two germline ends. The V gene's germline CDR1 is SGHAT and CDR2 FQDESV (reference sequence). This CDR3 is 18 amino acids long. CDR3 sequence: CASSLALGTQGYNQPQHF. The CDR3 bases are TGTGCCAGCAGCTTAGCATTAGGTACACAGGGCTACAATCAGCCCCAGCATTTT.

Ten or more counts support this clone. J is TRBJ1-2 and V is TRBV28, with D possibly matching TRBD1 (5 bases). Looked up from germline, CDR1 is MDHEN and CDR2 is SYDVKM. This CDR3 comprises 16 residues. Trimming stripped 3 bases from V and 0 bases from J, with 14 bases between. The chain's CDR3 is CASSFRGARSNYGYTF. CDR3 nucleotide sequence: TGTGCCAGCAGTTTCCGGGGCGCGAGATCTAACTATGGCTACACCTTC.

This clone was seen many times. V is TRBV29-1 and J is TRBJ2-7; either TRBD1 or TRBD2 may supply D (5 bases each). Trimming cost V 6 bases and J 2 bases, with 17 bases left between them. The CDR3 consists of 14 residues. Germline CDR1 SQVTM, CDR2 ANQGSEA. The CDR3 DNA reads TGCAGCGTCTACTTAGGGGAGAGCACCTACGAGCAGTACTTC. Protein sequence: CSVYLGESTYEQYF.

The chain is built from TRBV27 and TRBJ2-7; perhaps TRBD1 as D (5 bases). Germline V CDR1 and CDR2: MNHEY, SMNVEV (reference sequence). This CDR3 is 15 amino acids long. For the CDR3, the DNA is TGTCCCATCAGGGTCTCGGGCAGGAGCTCCTACGAGCAGTACTTC. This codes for CPIRVSGRSSYEQYF.

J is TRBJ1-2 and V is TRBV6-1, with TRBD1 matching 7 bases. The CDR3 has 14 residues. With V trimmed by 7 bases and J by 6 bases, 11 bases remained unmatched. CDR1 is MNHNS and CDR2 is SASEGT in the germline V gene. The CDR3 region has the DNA TGTGCCAGCATCCCTACAGGGGTTGGTAATGGCTACACCTTC. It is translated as CASIPTGVGNGYTF.

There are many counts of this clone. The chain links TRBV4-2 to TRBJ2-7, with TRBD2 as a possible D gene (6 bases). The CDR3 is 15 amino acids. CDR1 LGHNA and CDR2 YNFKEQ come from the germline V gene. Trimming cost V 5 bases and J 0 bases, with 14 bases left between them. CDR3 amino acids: CASSTNGRLSYEQYF. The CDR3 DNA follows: TGTGCCAGCAGCACTAACGGGAGACTCTCCTACGAGCAGTACTTC.

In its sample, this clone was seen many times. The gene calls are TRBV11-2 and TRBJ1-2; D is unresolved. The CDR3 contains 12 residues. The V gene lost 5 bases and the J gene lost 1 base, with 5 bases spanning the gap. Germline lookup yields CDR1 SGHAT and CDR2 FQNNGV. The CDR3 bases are TGTGCCAGCAGCCAGGATAACTATGGCTACACCTTC. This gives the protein CASSQDNYGYTF.

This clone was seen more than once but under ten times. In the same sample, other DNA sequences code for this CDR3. For the CDR3, the DNA is TGCGCCAGCAGCCAAGATCCAGGGATGGGTAATGAGCAGTTCTTC. It translates to CASSQDPGMGNEQFF. This sequence joins TRBV4-1 and TRBJ2-1, with D possibly matching TRBD1 (5 bases). This CDR3 has 15 amino acids. CDR1 is MGHRA, CDR2 YSYEKL, per germline. V shed 0 bases and J shed 7 bases, with 13 bases lying between them.

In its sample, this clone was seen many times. As DNA, the CDR3 is TGTGCCAGCAGCTCAGGGGGACATTCCTACGAGCAGTACTTC. Encoded protein: CASSSGGHSYEQYF. The V and J genes are TRBV7-2 and TRBJ2-7, with 7 bases identical to TRBD1. The germline CDR1 and CDR2 sequences are SGHTA and FQGNSA. This CDR3 has 14 amino acids. The trim removed 4 bases at V and 1 base at J, leaving 4 bases unmatched.

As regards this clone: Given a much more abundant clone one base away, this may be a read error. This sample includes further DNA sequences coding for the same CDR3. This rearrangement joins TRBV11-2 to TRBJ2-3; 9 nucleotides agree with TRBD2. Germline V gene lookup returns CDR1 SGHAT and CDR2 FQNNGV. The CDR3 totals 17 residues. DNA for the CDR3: TGTGCCAGCAGCTTAGATCTAAGGCGGGAGGGCCCAGATACGCAGTATTTC. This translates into CASSLDLRREGPDTQYF.

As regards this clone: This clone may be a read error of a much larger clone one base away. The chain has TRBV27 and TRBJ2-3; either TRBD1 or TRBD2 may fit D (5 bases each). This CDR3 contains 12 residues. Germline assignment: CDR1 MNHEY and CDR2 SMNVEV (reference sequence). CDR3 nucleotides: TGTGACAGCAGTTTTGAGGGGAACACGCAGTATTTT. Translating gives CDSSFEGNTQYF.